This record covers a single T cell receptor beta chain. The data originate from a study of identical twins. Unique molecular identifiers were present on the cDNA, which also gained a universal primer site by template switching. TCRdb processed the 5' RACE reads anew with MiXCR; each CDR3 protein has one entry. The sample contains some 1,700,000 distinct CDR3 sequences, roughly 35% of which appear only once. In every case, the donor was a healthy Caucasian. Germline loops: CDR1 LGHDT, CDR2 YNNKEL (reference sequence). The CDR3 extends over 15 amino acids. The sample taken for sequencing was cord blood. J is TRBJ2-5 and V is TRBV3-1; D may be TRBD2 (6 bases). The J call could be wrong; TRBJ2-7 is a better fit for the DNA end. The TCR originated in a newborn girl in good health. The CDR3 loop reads CASSQDGLPPYEQYF. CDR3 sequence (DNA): TGTGCCAGCAGCCAAGATGGACTACCACCCTACGAGCAGTACTTC.